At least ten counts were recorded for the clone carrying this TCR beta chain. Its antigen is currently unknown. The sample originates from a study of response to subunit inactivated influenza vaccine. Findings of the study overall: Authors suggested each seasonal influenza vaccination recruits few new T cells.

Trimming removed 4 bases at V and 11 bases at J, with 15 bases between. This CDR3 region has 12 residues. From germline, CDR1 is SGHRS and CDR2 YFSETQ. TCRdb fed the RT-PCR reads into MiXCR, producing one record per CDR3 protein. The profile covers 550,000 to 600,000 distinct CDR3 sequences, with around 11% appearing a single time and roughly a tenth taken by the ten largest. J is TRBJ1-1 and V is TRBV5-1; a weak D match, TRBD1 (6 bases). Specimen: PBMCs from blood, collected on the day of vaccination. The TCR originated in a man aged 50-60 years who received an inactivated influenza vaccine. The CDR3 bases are TGCGCCAGCAGCCTGGACAGCTCGGGGGCTTTCTTT. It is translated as CASSLDSSGAFF.